A single sample gave rise to the 25 T cell receptor beta chains below, sequenced in a study of molecular identifiers for immune sequencing clone quantification. TCRdb re-called the PCR reads with MiXCR, one entry per CDR3 protein. The sample contains about 640,000 distinct CDR3 sequences, about 20% of which appear only once. The sequenced material came from naive CD8+ T cells from blood, with Jurkat cell RNA spiked in. The subset was: FACS-sorted CD8+CD4-CCR7+CD45RA+ naive T cells. These receptors originate from a human donor in good health. Some libraries in this study had Jurkat cell RNA spiked in.

This clonotype was counted a few times. The rearrangement uses TRBV3-1 and TRBJ2-1; 10 positions match TRBD1. The CDR3 has 15 residues. Germline CDR1 and CDR2: LGHDT and YNNKEL (reference sequence). J lost 5 bases, V lost 3 bases, and 4 bases had no gene match. CDR3 sequence reads: CASSHGQGVNNEQFF. The CDR3 DNA sequence: TGTGCCAGCAGCCATGGACAGGGGGTTAACAATGAGCAGTTCTTC.

The chain recombines TRBV12-3 or TRBV12-4 with TRBJ1-1, with TRBD1 as a possible D gene (5 bases). The CDR3 sequence is 13 residues long. V gave up 8 bases and J gave up 2 bases, with 12 bases separating them. The CDR3: CASLGLPNTEAFF. In DNA, the CDR3 is TGTGCCAGCTTGGGACTCCCCAACACTGAAGCTTTCTTT.

About this clonotype itself: The limits of the CDR3 on the DNA are not certain, so only TCRdb's listed CDR3 is given. V usage is TRBV4-1 and J usage is TRBJ1-2; TRBD1 is the table's D call, not checked against the DNA. The germline V gene encodes CDR1 MGHRA and CDR2 YSYEKL. The CDR3 region is 15 residues in length, termini included. The CDR3 sequence: CASSQKMTGHYGCTF.

V is TRBV7-6 and J is TRBJ2-4; 10 bases align to TRBD2. The CDR3 contains 19 residues. The junction had 13 bases not matched to a gene; V was cut back by 5 bases and J by 0 bases. Germline V CDR1 and CDR2: SGHVS, FNYEAQ. CDR3 bases: TGTGCCAGCAGCCATATAGCGGGGGGCCGCGCCCAAGCCAAAAACATTCAGTACTTC. Its protein product is CASSHIAGGRAQAKNIQYF. The full variable domain, in which reference TRBV7-6 and TRBJ2-4 provide the parts outside the CDR3, is GAGVSQSPRYKVTKRGQDVALRCDPISGHVSLYWYRQALGQGPEFLTYFNYEAQQDKSGLPNDRFSAERPEGSISTLTIQRTEQRDSAMYRCASSHIAGGRAQAKNIQYFGAGTRLSVL.

This clonotype was detected ten times or more. The chain employs TRBV7-9 and TRBJ2-3, with 12 bases aligning to TRBD2. J lost 2 bases, V lost 1 base, and 4 bases had no gene match. CDR1 SEHNR and CDR2 FQNEAQ come from the germline V gene (reference sequence). The CDR3 has 17 amino acids. The CDR3 loop reads CASSLDTSGRTTDTQYF. The CDR3 nucleotides read TGTGCCAGCAGCTTAGATACTAGCGGGAGGACCACAGATACGCAGTATTTT.

This clonotype has only a few counts. This sequence may be a read error, since a much larger clone differs from it by one base. V and J are TRBV29-1 and TRBJ1-2, with a possible D match to TRBD1 (5 bases). Germline lookup yields CDR1 SQVTM and CDR2 ANQGSEA. This CDR3 region has 15 residues. The CDR3 DNA is TGCAGCGTTGAAGCCCCGACAGATTCTAACTATGGCTACCCCTTC. Protein: CSVEAPTDSNYGYPF.

Details on this clonotype: The junction and the germline gene differ at one end; a read error may be behind it. V is TRBV11-2 and J is TRBJ2-3, with TRBD2 matching over 12 bases. CDR1 and CDR2 from the germline V gene are SGHAT and FQNNGV. CDR3 length: 19 amino acids. CDR3 bases: TGTGCCGGCAGTTCACCGAGGGGGCTAGCGGGGGGGCCGACAGATACGCAGTATTTT. It encodes CAGSSPRGLAGGPTDTQYF.

This clonotype was recorded many times. The V call is TRBV29-1, the J call TRBJ2-6, with D maybe TRBD1 (5 bases). V lost 4 bases, J lost 3 bases, and 19 bases lay in between. This CDR3 is built from 17 residues. Germline CDR1 is SQVTM and CDR2 is ANQGSEA. The CDR3 DNA reads TGCAGCGTTGTTTCGGGCAGGGAAGGAGTTGGGGCCAACGTCCTGACTTTC. Translation gives CSVVSGREGVGANVLTF.

This rearrangement joins TRBV5-1 to TRBJ2-7; tentatively, D is TRBD1 or TRBD2 (5 bases each). Germline CDR1 reads SGHRS; CDR2 reads YFSETQ. This CDR3 is 14 amino acids long. V lost 3 bases and J lost 3, with 13 bases in between. The CDR3 DNA sequence: TGCGCCAGCAGCTCCGGGGCAGGGATCTACGAGCAGTACTTC. Protein sequence: CASSSGAGIYEQYF.

This clonotype was recorded only once. A clone one base away is much larger, so this may be a read error. CDR3 DNA: TGTGCCAGCAGTGTTTCGCGGACACGAACCTACGAGCAGTACTTC. As protein: CASSVSRTRTYEQYF. The chain has TRBV28 and TRBJ2-7; possible D gene TRBD1, 5 bases. The CDR3 has 15 residues. Germline V lookup: CDR1 MDHEN, CDR2 SYDVKM. Between the trimmed V and J ends, which lost 5 bases and 2 bases, there was a span of 16 bases.

This clonotype was seen repeatedly, ten times or more. The rearrangement uses TRBV9 and TRBJ2-1, with 8 bases lining up with TRBD1. Trimming cost V 3 bases and J 0 bases; bases outside gene matches: 2. The CDR3 runs to 15 residues. The germline V gene has CDR1 SGDLS and CDR2 YYNGEE. CDR3: CASSAGQDSYNEQFF. CDR3 nucleotide sequence: TGTGCCAGCAGCGCGGGACAGGACTCCTACAATGAGCAGTTCTTC.

The rearrangement links TRBV19 to TRBJ1-2; D unclear. The CDR3 runs 15 residues. V was shortened by 5 bases and J by 1 base, with 14 bases between the two germline ends. The germline V gene encodes CDR1 LNHDA and CDR2 SQIVND (reference sequence). CDR3 amino acids: CASSVDTYVNYGYTF. DNA for the CDR3: TGTGCCAGTAGTGTCGACACATATGTTAACTATGGCTACACCTTC.

This clonotype was seen many times. The chain recombines TRBV7-9 with TRBJ1-1, with D perhaps TRBD1 (5 bases). The CDR3 is 15 amino acids. Between the trimmed V and J ends, which lost 5 bases and 1 base, there was a span of 14 bases. CDR1 is SEHNR, CDR2 FQNEAQ, per germline (reference sequence). The CDR3, as DNA: TGTGCCAGCAGCCTGGGGTGGGGGGAGAACACTGAAGCTTTCTTT. Translated, it gives CASSLGWGENTEAFF.

Many counts were recorded for this clonotype. This sequence joins TRBV7-9 and TRBJ2-7; 10 bases fit TRBD1. There are 17 residues in the CDR3. CDR1 and CDR2 from the germline V gene are SEHNR and FQNEAQ (reference sequence). With 6 bases clipped from V and 1 base from J, the junction kept 12 bases outside the gene matches. DNA of the CDR3: TGTGCCAGCAGTCCACCGACAGGGGGCGTCGAGTCCTACGAGCAGTACTTC. It encodes CASSPPTGGVESYEQYF.

This clonotype was seen a few times. The chain couples TRBV7-9 to TRBJ2-1, with 11 nucleotides matching TRBD1. The CDR3 totals 15 residues. With 5 bases clipped from V and 8 bases from J, the junction kept 8 bases outside the gene matches. Germline loops: CDR1 SEHNR, CDR2 FQNEAQ (reference sequence). CDR3: CASSEGQGALDEQFF. DNA of the CDR3: TGTGCCAGCAGCGAAGGACAGGGGGCTTTGGATGAGCAGTTCTTC.

To note about this clonotype: Being one base from a much bigger clone, this may be a read error. CDR3 in amino acids: CATEETDTGELFF. CDR3 bases: TGTGCCACCGAGGAGACGGACACCGGGGAGCTGTTTTTT. This sequence joins TRBV24-1 and TRBJ2-2; D not resolved. Germline assignment: CDR1 KGHDR and CDR2 SFDVKD. CDR3 size: 13 residues. Trimming shortened V by 9 bases and J by 3 bases, and 10 bases separated the two germline ends.

This clonotype has at least ten counts. CDR3: CASSEADPTPQETQYF. For the CDR3, the DNA is TGTGCCAGCAGTGAAGCGGACCCAACACCCCAAGAGACCCAGTACTTC. The V call is TRBV2, the J call TRBJ2-5; D uncertain. Between the trimmed V and J ends, which lost 0 bases and 1 base, there was a span of 12 bases. The germline V gene encodes CDR1 SNHLY and CDR2 FYNNEI. The CDR3 sequence is 16 residues long. The variable domain in full, completed from reference TRBV2 and TRBJ2-5, reads EPEVTQTPSHQVTQMGQEVILRCVPISNHLYFYWYRQILGQKVEFLVSFYNNEISEKSEIFDDQFSVERPDGSNFTLKIRSTKLEDSAMYFCASSEADPTPQETQYFGPGTRLLVL.

This clonotype was seen many times. The V call is TRBV6-6, the J call TRBJ2-3, with 11 positions matching TRBD2. The junction had 3 bases not matched to a gene; V was cut back by 1 base and J by 6 bases. Per the germline V gene, CDR1 is MNHNY and CDR2 is SVGAGI (reference sequence). The CDR3 totals 15 residues. CDR3: CASSYLAGGRDTQYF. For the CDR3, the DNA is TGTGCCAGCAGTTACTTAGCGGGGGGGCGCGATACGCAGTATTTT.

This clonotype was seen at least ten times. This chain uses TRBV29-1 with TRBJ2-5, with D possibly being TRBD1 (6 bases). The CDR3 loop spans 14 amino acids. The V gene lost 6 bases and the J gene lost 5 bases, with 19 bases spanning the gap. The germline gives CDR1 SQVTM, CDR2 ANQGSEA. The CDR3 coding sequence is TGCAGCGTCGCCCCAGGGGCCCTGGGGGAGACCCAGTACTTC. Protein sequence: CSVAPGALGETQYF.

This clonotype has a handful of counts. J is TRBJ2-7 and V is TRBV6-1; 8 bases are shared with TRBD2. The V gene's germline CDR1 is MNHNS and CDR2 SASEGT. This CDR3 region has 15 residues. The junction had 5 bases not matched to a gene; V was cut back by 2 bases and J by 2 bases. The CDR3 region is CASSESSGYPYEQYF. The CDR3 nucleotides read TGTGCCAGCAGTGAATCTAGCGGGTATCCCTACGAGCAGTACTTC.

This clonotype was counted at least ten times. J is TRBJ1-5 and V is TRBV13, with a tentative D call TRBD1 (6 bases). V was cut by 3 bases and J by 0 bases, with 9 bases left in between. Germline assignment: CDR1 PRHDT and CDR2 FYEKMQ (reference sequence). This CDR3 spans 15 amino acids. CDR3 in amino acids: CASSLRGDSNQPQHF. CDR3 sequence (DNA): TGTGCCAGCAGCTTGAGGGGGGATAGCAATCAGCCCCAGCATTTT.

This clonotype has just a few counts. The chain employs TRBV12-2 and TRBJ1-5; the D call TRBD1 from the table was never checked on the DNA. TRBV12-2 is a documented pseudogene. The CDR3 length is 16 residues. In DNA form, the CDR3 reads TGTGCAAGTCGCTCTAACAGGGTTGGGTTTTATCAGCCCCAGCATTTT. Its translation: CASRSNRVGFYQPQHF.

This clonotype was counted ten times or more. The chain is built from TRBV6-2 or TRBV6-3 and TRBJ1-1; no clear D gene. Trimming pared 5 bases from V and 2 bases from J, leaving 12 bases between. The CDR3 loop spans 14 amino acids. Germline loops: CDR1 MNHEY, CDR2 SVGEGT. The CDR3 DNA is TGTGCCAGCAGTCAACACCCGCTCAACACTGAAGCTTTCTTT. This codes for CASSQHPLNTEAFF.

The rearrangement uses TRBV27 and TRBJ2-2; D tentatively reads TRBD1 or TRBD2 (5 bases each). The CDR3 loop spans 13 amino acids. Trimming removed 3 bases from V and 6 bases from J, with 8 bases in between. Germline V CDR1 and CDR2: MNHEY, SMNVEV (reference sequence). The CDR3 bases are TGTGCCAGCAGTTTTTGGGGACCCGGGGAGCTGTTTTTT. This sequence encodes CASSFWGPGELFF.

The chain carries TRBV27 and TRBJ1-1; D possibly corresponds to TRBD1 (6 bases). The CDR3 has 16 amino acids. The germline V gene has CDR1 MNHEY and CDR2 SMNVEV (reference sequence). V gave up 5 bases and J gave up 1 base, with 17 bases separating them. In DNA form, the CDR3 reads TGTGCCAGCAGTCCAGCCGCGGACAGAGAGAACACTGAAGCTTTCTTT. The encoded protein is CASSPAADRENTEAFF.